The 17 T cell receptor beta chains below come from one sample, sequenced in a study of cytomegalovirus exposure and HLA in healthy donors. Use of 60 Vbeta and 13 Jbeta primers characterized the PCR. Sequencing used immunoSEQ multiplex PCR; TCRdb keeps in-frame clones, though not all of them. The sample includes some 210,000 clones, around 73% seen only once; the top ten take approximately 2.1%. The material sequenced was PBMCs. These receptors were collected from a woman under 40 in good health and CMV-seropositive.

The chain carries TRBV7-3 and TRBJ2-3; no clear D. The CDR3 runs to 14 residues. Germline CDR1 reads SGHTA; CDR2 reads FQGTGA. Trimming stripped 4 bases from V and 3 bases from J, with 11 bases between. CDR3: CASSSELKTDTQYF. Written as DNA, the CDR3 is TGTGCCAGCAGCTCGGAGCTGAAGACAGATACGCAGTATTTT.

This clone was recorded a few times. As DNA, the CDR3 is TGCGCCAGCAGCTTGAGGGGGACAGGAGTATCCTATAATTCACCCCTCCACTTT. It specifies CASSLRGTGVSYNSPLHF. This chain links TRBV5-1 with TRBJ1-6; 8 nucleotides agree with TRBD1. There are 18 residues in the CDR3. J gave up 1 base and V 1 base, and 7 bases lay outside the gene matches. Germline V gene sequence: CDR1 SGHRS, CDR2 YFSETQ. Full variable domain (missing parts from reference TRBV5-1 and TRBJ1-6): KAGVTQTPRYLIKTRGQQVTLSCSPISGHRSVSWYQQTPGQGLQFLFEYFSETQRNKGNFPGRFSGRQFSNSRSEMNVSTLELGDSALYLCASSLRGTGVSYNSPLHFGNGTRLTVT.

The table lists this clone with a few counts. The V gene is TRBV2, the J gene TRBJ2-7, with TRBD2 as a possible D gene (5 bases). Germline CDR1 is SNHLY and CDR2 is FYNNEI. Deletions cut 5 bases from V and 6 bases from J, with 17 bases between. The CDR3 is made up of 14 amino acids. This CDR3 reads CASSLREGKAEQYF. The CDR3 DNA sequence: TGTGCCAGCAGTCTCCGGGAAGGTAAGGCCGAGCAGTACTTC.

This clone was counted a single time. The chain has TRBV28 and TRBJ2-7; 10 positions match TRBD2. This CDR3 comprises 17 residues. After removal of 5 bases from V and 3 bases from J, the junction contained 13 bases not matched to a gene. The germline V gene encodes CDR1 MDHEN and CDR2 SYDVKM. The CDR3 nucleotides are TGTGCCAGCAGTCCAACAGTTTTAGCGGGGGGCCGCTACGAGCAGTACTTC. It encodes CASSPTVLAGGRYEQYF. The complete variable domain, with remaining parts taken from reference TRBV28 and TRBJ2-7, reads DVKVTQSSRYLVKRTGEKVFLECVQDMDHENMFWYRQDPGLGLRLIYFSYDVKMKEKGDIPEGYSVSREKKERFSLILESASTNQTSMYLCASSPTVLAGGRYEQYFGPGTRLTVT.

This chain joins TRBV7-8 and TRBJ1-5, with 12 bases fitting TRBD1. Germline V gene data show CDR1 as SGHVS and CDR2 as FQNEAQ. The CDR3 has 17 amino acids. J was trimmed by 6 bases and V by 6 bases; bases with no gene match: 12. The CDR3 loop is CASREGTGGVGGQPQHF. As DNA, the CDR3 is TGTGCCAGCAGGGAGGGGACAGGGGGCGTTGGCGGTCAGCCCCAGCATTTT.

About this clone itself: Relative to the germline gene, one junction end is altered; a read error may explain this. The CDR3 DNA is TGTGCCAGCACCGCGCCATCTGACGGGCAGGGGATCTTT. Its translation: CASTAPSDGQGIF. V gene TRBV7-9 combines with J gene TRBJ1-3; TRBD1 might be the D (6 bases). Germline V gene lookup returns CDR1 SEHNR and CDR2 FQNEAQ (reference sequence). The CDR3 extends over 13 amino acids.

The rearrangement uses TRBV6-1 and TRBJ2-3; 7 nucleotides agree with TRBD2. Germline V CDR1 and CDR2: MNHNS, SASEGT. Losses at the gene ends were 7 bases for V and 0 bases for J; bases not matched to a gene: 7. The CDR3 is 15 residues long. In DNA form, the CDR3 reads TGTGCCAGCAAGCCCCTAGCGGCGAGCACAGATACGCAGTATTTT. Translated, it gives CASKPLAASTDTQYF.

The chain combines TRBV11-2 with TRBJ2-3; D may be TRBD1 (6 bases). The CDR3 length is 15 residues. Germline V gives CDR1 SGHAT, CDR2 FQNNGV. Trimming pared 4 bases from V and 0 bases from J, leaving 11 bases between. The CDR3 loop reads CASSSMRGSTDTQYF. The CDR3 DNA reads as TGTGCCAGCAGCTCGATGAGGGGGAGCACAGATACGCAGTATTTT.

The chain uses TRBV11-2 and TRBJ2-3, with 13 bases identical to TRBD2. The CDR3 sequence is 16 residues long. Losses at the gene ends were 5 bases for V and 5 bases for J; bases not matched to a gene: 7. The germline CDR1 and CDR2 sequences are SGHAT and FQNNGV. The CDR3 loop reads CASSLGTSGVEDTQYF. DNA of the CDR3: TGTGCCAGCAGCCTCGGGACTAGCGGGGTAGAAGATACGCAGTATTTT.

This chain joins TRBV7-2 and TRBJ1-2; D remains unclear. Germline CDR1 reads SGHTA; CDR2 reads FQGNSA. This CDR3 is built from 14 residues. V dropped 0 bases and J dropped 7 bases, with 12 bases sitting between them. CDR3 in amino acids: CASSLAPGFAGYTF. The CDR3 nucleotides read TGTGCCAGCAGCTTAGCGCCGGGATTCGCTGGCTACACCTTC.

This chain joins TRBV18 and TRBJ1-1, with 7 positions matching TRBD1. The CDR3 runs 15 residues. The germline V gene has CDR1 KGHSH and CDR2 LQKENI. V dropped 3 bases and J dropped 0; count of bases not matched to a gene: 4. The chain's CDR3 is CASSPSTGVNTEAFF. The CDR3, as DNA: TGTGCCAGCTCACCCTCAACAGGGGTGAACACTGAAGCTTTCTTT.

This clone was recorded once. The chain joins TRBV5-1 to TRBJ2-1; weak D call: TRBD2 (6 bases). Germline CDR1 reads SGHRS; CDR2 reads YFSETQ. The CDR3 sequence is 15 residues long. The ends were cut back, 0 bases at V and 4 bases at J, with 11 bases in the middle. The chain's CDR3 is CASSLEASEYNEQFF. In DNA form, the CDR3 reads TGCGCCAGCAGCTTGGAGGCTAGCGAGTACAATGAGCAGTTCTTC.

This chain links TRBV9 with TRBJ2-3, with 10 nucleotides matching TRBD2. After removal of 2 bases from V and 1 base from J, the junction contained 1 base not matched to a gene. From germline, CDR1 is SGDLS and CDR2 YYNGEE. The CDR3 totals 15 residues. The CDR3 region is CASSVGLAGTDTQYF. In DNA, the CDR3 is TGTGCCAGCAGCGTCGGACTAGCGGGCACAGATACGCAGTATTTT.

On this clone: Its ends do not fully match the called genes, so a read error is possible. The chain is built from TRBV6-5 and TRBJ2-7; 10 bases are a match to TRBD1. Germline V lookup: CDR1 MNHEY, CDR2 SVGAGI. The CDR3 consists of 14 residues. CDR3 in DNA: TGTGCCAGCAGCACTCGACAGGGGGCCTATGAGCAGTACTTC. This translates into CASSTRQGAYEQYF.

DNA for the CDR3: TGTGCCAGCAGTTTATGGGGGCGGGAGGGCCTCCACGAGCAGTACTTC. Residues: CASSLWGREGLHEQYF. The rearrangement links TRBV27 to TRBJ2-7; 9 nucleotides agree with TRBD2. This CDR3 contains 16 residues. V dropped 1 base and J dropped 5; count of bases not matched to a gene: 9. Germline V gene sequence: CDR1 MNHEY, CDR2 SMNVEV (reference sequence).

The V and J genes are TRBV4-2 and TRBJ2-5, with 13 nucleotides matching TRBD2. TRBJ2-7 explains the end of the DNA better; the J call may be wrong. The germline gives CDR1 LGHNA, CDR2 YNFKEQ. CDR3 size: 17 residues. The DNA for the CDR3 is TGTGCCAGCAGCCAAGGGACTAGCGGGAGTATCGCCTACGAGCAGTACTTC. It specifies CASSQGTSGSIAYEQYF.

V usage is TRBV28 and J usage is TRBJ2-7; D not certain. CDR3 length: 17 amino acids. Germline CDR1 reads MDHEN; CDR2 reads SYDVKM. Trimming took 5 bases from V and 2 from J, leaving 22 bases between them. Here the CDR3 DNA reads TGTGCCAGCAGTCCCATCCCCGTAAAGGTGACACCCTACGAGCAGTACTTC. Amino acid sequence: CASSPIPVKVTPYEQYF.